Sequencing of this T cell receptor beta chain was carried out in a study of T cells in tuberculosis. Whole-study context: IGRA-negative adolescents, IGRA-positive adolescents with latent tuberculosis and adults with active tuberculosis formed this South African cohort. Points from the study as a whole: GEM motif frequencies gave over 60% accuracy; the GMM repertoire gave roughly 90%.

Trimming cost V 1 base and J 6 bases, with 6 bases left between them. The CDR3 is 13 amino acids. Germline loops: CDR1 MGHRA, CDR2 YSYEKL. For this clone: What it recognizes is unknown.

The assay was immunoSEQ multiplex PCR, and TCRdb's table has in-frame clones only and misses some. The data contain over 25,000 clones, 90% of them singletons. Material: PBMCs. This chain links TRBV4-1 with TRBJ2-2; D call uncertain. The source of this sequence is a donor between 10 and 35 years old with latent tuberculosis or without tuberculosis infection. CDR3 amino acids: CASSQVSAGELFF. The CDR3 DNA follows: TGCGCCAGCAGCCAAGTTTCTGCCGGGGAGCTGTTTTTT.